The next 18 T cell receptor beta chains were all read from a single sample in a study of blood T cells in healthy people across ages (dated by TCRdb to the mid-2010s). Library preparation was by 5' RACE. The listed sequencing device is Illumina HiSeq 2500. The second PCR ran for about 6 to 12 cycles and used a J-beta primer mix along with a sample-barcoded 5' primer. TCRdb reran the public reads through fastp at Q25 and MiXCR, keeping productive beta chains. Entries are consolidated by CDR3 protein sequence, retaining the most common genes and DNA. The sample data list roughly 800,000 distinct CDR3 sequences, and around a quarter of these were observed just once. The ten largest clones add up to under 3% of the sample. A further study also used this sample, focusing on T cells of mothers and their children.

The sample was blood. Source of these receptors: a boy aged 10-17 years in good health.

Only a few counts were recorded for this clonotype. The J gene is TRBJ2-7, the V gene TRBV18; no reliable D call. Trimming took 0 bases from V and 1 from J, leaving 10 bases between them. The CDR3 runs 15 residues. The germline V gene has CDR1 KGHSH and CDR2 LQKENI. CDR3 bases: TGTGCCAGCTCACCACCGGTCGGCGGTTCCTACGAGCAGTACTTC. Encoded protein: CASSPPVGGSYEQYF.

The chain has TRBV20-1 and TRBJ2-2; 8 bases agree with TRBD2. The CDR3 totals 16 residues. V was pared by 2 bases and J by 2 bases, with 7 bases of the junction left unmatched. Germline V gene lookup returns CDR1 DFQATT and CDR2 SNEGSKA (reference sequence). The DNA for the CDR3 is TGCAGTGCTAGAAATGCAGCGGGGGCAAACACCGGGGAGCTGTTTTTT. Protein product: CSARNAAGANTGELFF.

This clonotype came up a few times. The chain couples TRBV10-3 to TRBJ2-5; 10 positions agree with TRBD1. The assigned J gene may be wrong: the sequence end matches TRBJ2-1 better. The CDR3 is 16 amino acids. CDR1 is ENHRY and CDR2 is SYGVKD in the germline V gene. The CDR3 sequence: CAISESGTGVNNEQFF. The CDR3 nucleotides read TGTGCCATCAGTGAGTCCGGGACAGGGGTCAACAATGAGCAGTTCTTC.

To note about this clonotype: No conserved phenylalanine or tryptophan ends this CDR3, so it is likely a read error. The CDR3 protein is CSVAPTGYETQYL. The CDR3 bases are TGCAGCGTCGCCCCCACAGGGTACGAGACCCAGTACCTC. The chain links TRBV29-1 to TRBJ2-5, with TRBD1 as a possible D gene (6 bases). Trimming cost V 6 bases and J 5 bases, with 16 bases left between them. From germline, CDR1 is SQVTM and CDR2 ANQGSEA. This CDR3 has 13 amino acids.

This rearrangement joins TRBV7-3 to TRBJ2-3, with 11 bases that match TRBD2. Germline-derived CDR1 and CDR2 are SGHTA and FQGTGA. Trimming removed 4 bases from V and 1 base from J; junction bases left unmatched: 1. This CDR3 is built from 15 residues. The DNA for the CDR3 is TGTGCCAGCAGCTCTAGCGGGGGGCGCACAGATACGCAGTATTTT. Residues: CASSSSGGRTDTQYF. The whole variable domain, filled in from reference TRBV7-3 and TRBJ2-3, reads GAGVSQTPSNKVTEKGKYVELRCDPISGHTALYWYRQSLGQGPEFLIYFQGTGAADDSGLPNDRFFAVRPEGSVSTLKIQRTERGDSAVYLCASSSSGGRTDTQYFGPGTRLTVL.

This chain joins TRBV7-2 and TRBJ2-5; D is ambiguous. Trimming left V 5 bases short and J 4 bases short, with 11 bases between. This CDR3 region has 13 residues. Germline V gives CDR1 SGHTA, CDR2 FQGNSA. The CDR3: CASSIGLAETQYF. For the CDR3, the DNA is TGTGCCAGCAGCATCGGTCTCGCAGAGACCCAGTACTTC.

This clonotype was observed a handful of times. CDR3 region: CASGLAPLGGGRKNIQYF. The CDR3 DNA is TGTGCTAGTGGTTTGGCCCCCCTGGGAGGGGGGAGGAAGAACATTCAGTACTTC. The chain carries TRBV12-5 and TRBJ2-4, with D tentatively TRBD2 (7 bases). V was pared by 1 base and J by 7 bases, with 23 bases between. Looked up from germline, CDR1 is LGHNT and CDR2 is FRNRAP. There are 18 residues in the CDR3.

This clonotype showed up just a few times. The chain couples TRBV5-1 to TRBJ2-1; 11 bases line up with TRBD2. The CDR3 spans 17 residues. Germline CDR1 and CDR2: SGHRS and YFSETQ. V gave up 1 base and J gave up 1 base; unmatched junction bases: 4. CDR3 bases: TGCGCCAGCAGCTTGACAGCTAGCGGGGGGTCCTACAATGAGCAGTTCTTC. It translates to CASSLTASGGSYNEQFF.

V and J are TRBV4-2 and TRBJ2-7; tentative D call: TRBD2 (7 bases). In germline, CDR1 is LGHNA, CDR2 YNFKEQ. The CDR3 length is 16 residues. Trimming cost V 1 base and J 2 bases, with 15 bases left between them. In nucleotides, the CDR3 is TGTGCCAGCAGCCAAGTGCCAAGGGGGGGCACCTACGAGCAGTACTTC. Its translation: CASSQVPRGGTYEQYF.

The genes are TRBV5-1 and TRBJ2-1; unclear D gene. Trimming left V 0 bases short and J 4 bases short, with 8 bases between. In germline, CDR1 is SGHRS, CDR2 YFSETQ. The CDR3 extends over 14 amino acids. Here the CDR3 reads CASSLGSGYNEQFF. The CDR3 DNA reads as TGCGCCAGCAGCTTGGGTTCTGGGTACAATGAGCAGTTCTTC.

The CDR3 loop is CATSRVPDGYTDTQYF. In nucleotides, the CDR3 is TGTGCCACCAGCAGAGTTCCCGACGGTTACACAGATACGCAGTATTTT. The rearrangement joins TRBV15 to TRBJ2-3; D is unresolved. The CDR3 has 16 residues. V gave up 1 base and J gave up 2 bases, with 13 bases separating them. Germline-derived CDR1 and CDR2 are LNHNV and YYDKDF (reference sequence).

V is TRBV5-1 and J is TRBJ2-7; the match to TRBD2 covers 11 bases. In germline, CDR1 is SGHRS, CDR2 YFSETQ. This CDR3 has 13 residues. J gave up 6 bases and V 5 bases, and 4 bases lay outside the gene matches. CDR3 coding DNA: TGCGCCAGCAGTAGCGGGGGGGCGGCCGAGCAGTACTTC. Translating it yields CASSSGGAAEQYF.

The genes are TRBV24-1 and TRBJ2-1; tentatively, D is TRBD2 (7 bases). Germline-derived CDR1 and CDR2 are KGHDR and SFDVKD. The germline V and J ends were trimmed by 5 bases and 5 bases, with 15 bases remaining between them. The length of the CDR3 is 15 residues. As DNA, the CDR3 is TGTGCCACCAGTGGTTCGCGGGGGCTAGACAATGAGCAGTTCTTC. Encoded protein: CATSGSRGLDNEQFF.

This clonotype has just a few counts. This chain uses TRBV12-3 or TRBV12-4 with TRBJ2-7; the D gene is possibly TRBD1 (6 bases). Trimming stripped 3 bases from V and 4 bases from J, with 7 bases between. CDR3 length equals 12 residues. The CDR3 bases are TGTGCCAGCAGTTTCAGGGGATACGAGCAGTACTTC. Encoded protein: CASSFRGYEQYF.

This chain connects TRBV20-1 to TRBJ2-7; 11 bases map to TRBD2. The length of the CDR3 is 13 residues. With 4 bases clipped from V and 3 bases from J, the junction kept 2 bases outside the gene matches. Germline CDR1 DFQATT, CDR2 SNEGSKA (reference sequence). This CDR3 is CSAMGTSGYEQYF. The CDR3 nucleotides are TGCAGTGCTATGGGGACTAGCGGCTACGAGCAGTACTTC.

The CDR3 sequence is CASSQAGLAGPGDTQYF. The CDR3, as DNA: TGCGCCAGCAGCCAAGCTGGACTAGCGGGCCCCGGGGATACGCAGTATTTT. The J gene is TRBJ2-3, the V gene TRBV4-1; 11 bases agree with TRBD2. The J segment lost 6 bases and the V segment lost 1 base, leaving 9 bases of the junction unmatched. Germline V gives CDR1 MGHRA, CDR2 YSYEKL. This CDR3 comprises 17 residues.

As regards this clonotype: A much larger clonotype is one base distant, so this may be a read error. This sequence joins TRBV12-3 or TRBV12-4 and TRBJ2-3; 8 bases fit TRBD2. The V segment lost 6 bases and the J segment 4 bases; nucleotides outside the gene matches: 12. The length of the CDR3 is 16 residues. The CDR3 protein is CASRGSGGGRADTQYF. The DNA for the CDR3 is TGTGCCAGCAGGGGGTCCGGCGGGGGGAGAGCAGATACGCAGTATTTT.

This clonotype was observed a few times. The V gene is TRBV9, the J gene TRBJ1-2; D gene uncertain. The germline CDR1 and CDR2 sequences are SGDLS and YYNGEE. V shed 3 bases and J shed 4 bases, with 13 bases lying between them. The length of the CDR3 is 14 residues. CDR3 region: CASSAQGKAYGYTF. CDR3 sequence (DNA): TGTGCCAGCAGCGCCCAAGGGAAGGCCTATGGCTACACCTTC.